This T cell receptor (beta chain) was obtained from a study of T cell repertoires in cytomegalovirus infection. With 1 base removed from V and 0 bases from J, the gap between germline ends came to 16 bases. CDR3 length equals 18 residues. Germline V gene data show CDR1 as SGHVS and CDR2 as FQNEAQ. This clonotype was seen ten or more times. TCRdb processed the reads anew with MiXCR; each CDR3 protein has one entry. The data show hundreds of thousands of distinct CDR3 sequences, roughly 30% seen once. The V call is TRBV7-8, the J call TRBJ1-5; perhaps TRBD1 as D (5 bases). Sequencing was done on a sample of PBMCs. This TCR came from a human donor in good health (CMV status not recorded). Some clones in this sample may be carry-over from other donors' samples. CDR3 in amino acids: CASSLVVAVGTSNQPQHF. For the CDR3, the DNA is TGTGCCAGCAGCTTAGTGGTTGCGGTAGGGACTAGCAATCAGCCCCAGCATTTT.